This note documents a single T cell receptor (beta chain) sequence. The sample is drawn from a study of blood T cells in healthy people across ages. Next came a second PCR, run for 7 to 11 cycles, which used a sample-barcoded 5' primer along with a J-beta primer mix. MiXCR was run by TCRdb on the 5' RACE reads, yielding one entry per CDR3 protein. This sample has about 1.6 million distinct CDR3 sequences; almost 35% occur once, and the top ten carry about 11%. Trimming took off 3 bases at V and 8 bases at J, with 11 bases between the two ends. Germline V gene data show CDR1 as MDHEN and CDR2 as SYDVKM. The CDR3 loop spans 13 amino acids.

The TCR comes from a woman in her 30s in good health. What was sequenced was blood. The V and J genes are TRBV28 and TRBJ1-5; no definite D call. In DNA, the CDR3 is TGTGCCAGCAGTTTCGGTGGGATCGAGCCCCAGCATTTT. Amino acid sequence: CASSFGGIEPQHF.